These T cell receptor beta chains were read from a single sample in a study of T cells in Graves' hyperthyroidism and ophthalmopathy. TCRdb passed the multiplex PCR reads through MiXCR, listing each CDR3 protein once. The sample includes around 580,000 distinct CDR3 sequences, under 60% of them seen just once. Specimen: peripheral blood or thyroid tissue (not recorded which). The receptor set was obtained from a young woman with Graves' hyperthyroidism. Both conserved end residues are part of each CDR3. The D gene is left open where the match is weak. Expanded clones are given a class, and other clones once, few, many or no size at all.

CDR3nt	CDR3aa	v_gene	d_gene	j_gene	abundance	len
TGCAGTGCTAGTGCACAGGGGGCGAACACCGGGGAGCTGTTTTTT	CSASAQGANTGELFF	TRBV20-1	TRBD1	TRBJ2-2	many	15
TGCAGTGCTACCCCTCCCGGAGGGCCGTACGAGCAGTACTTC	CSATPPGGPYEQYF	TRBV20-1	-	TRBJ2-7	many	14
TGTGCCAGTAGTAGGTCGGGGGCCTACAATGAGCAGTTCTTC	CASSRSGAYNEQFF	TRBV19	-	TRBJ2-1	-	14
TGCGCCAGCAGCTTGGCGACTACTGGGGCCAACGTCCTGACTTTC	CASSLATTGANVLTF	TRBV5-1	-	TRBJ2-6	many	15
TGTGCCAGCGCCGAGGCGATGAACACTGAAGCTTTCTTT	CASAEAMNTEAFF	TRBV27	-	TRBJ1-1	many	13
TGCAGTGCTAGACTGGGGGGGACGGTGGAGACCCAGTACTTC	CSARLGGTVETQYF	TRBV20-1	TRBD2	TRBJ2-5	-	14
TGTGCCAGCAGCTTGACCGGACAGTATAGCAATCAGCCCCAGCATTTT	CASSLTGQYSNQPQHF	TRBV7-9	-	TRBJ1-5	many	16
TGCAGCAGGGACAGGGCGCCCACTGAAGCTTTCTTT	CSRDRAPTEAFF	TRBV29-1	TRBD1	TRBJ1-1	-	12
TGCGCCAGCAGCTTGGTAGGGGTCAGAGGGGAGCTGTTTTTT	CASSLVGVRGELFF	TRBV5-1	-	TRBJ2-2	many	14
TGCGCCAGCCCCCAAGGGATGGACTATGGCTACACCTTC	CASPQGMDYGYTF	TRBV5-1	-	TRBJ1-2	-	13
TGTGCCAGCAGCTTCGGGGCCTCCCAGTCGGATACGCAGTATTTT	CASSFGASQSDTQYF	TRBV7-2	-	TRBJ2-3	once	15
TGTGCCAGCAGCGTAGGACCATCATTAGGCACTGAAGCTTTCTTT	CASSVGPSLGTEAFF	TRBV9	-	TRBJ1-1	many	15
TGTGCCAGCAGGTCTGGGACCAGGGGCACTGAAGCTTTCTTT	CASRSGTRGTEAFF	TRBV12-3/TRBV12-4	-	TRBJ1-1	many	14
TGTGCCAGCAGTTACCGACAGGGGAGAATATGGTATAGCAATCAGCCCCAGCATTTT	CASSYRQGRIWYSNQPQHF	TRBV6-6	TRBD1	TRBJ1-5	-	19
TGTGCCAGCAGCGTGACAGGGGGTTCCCAGCCCCAGCATTTT	CASSVTGGSQPQHF	TRBV9	TRBD1	TRBJ1-5	-	14
TGTGCCAGCAGTTCGGACAGGGGGCCCCTCCACTTT	CASSSDRGPLHF	TRBV12-3/TRBV12-4	TRBD1	TRBJ1-6	-	12
TGTGCCAGCAGCCACAGGGTCGGTAATGAAAAACTGTTTTTT	CASSHRVGNEKLFF	TRBV14	-	TRBJ1-4	many	14
TGCAGTGCTAGGCGACAGGGGGCCTTTCCGGGAGCGGCTTACAATGAGCAGTTCTTC	CSARRQGAFPGAAYNEQFF	TRBV20-1	TRBD1	TRBJ2-1	-	19
TGTGCCACCAGTGATTTAGTACTAGCGGGGTATGAGCAGTTCTTC	CATSDLVLAGYEQFF	TRBV24-1	TRBD2	TRBJ2-1	-	15
TGTGCCAGCAGTGGACCCGACAACTATGGCTACACCTTC	CASSGPDNYGYTF	TRBV2	-	TRBJ1-2	-	13
TGTGCCAGCAGCCCTCGTGGTCAGGGCTACACCTTC	CASSPRGQGYTF	TRBV7-9	-	TRBJ1-2	-	12
TGTGCCAGCAGCCCCGGCGGGTTCGACGAGCAGTACTTC	CASSPGGFDEQYF	TRBV7-3	-	TRBJ2-7	many	13
TGTGCCAGCTCACTCGCGACAGCTCGAAACACCATATATTTT	CASSLATARNTIYF	TRBV18	-	TRBJ1-3	few	14
TGTGCCACCAGTGAAGGGGCCCGGCGGGGCTACACCTTC	CATSEGARRGYTF	TRBV24-1	-	TRBJ1-2	-	13
TGTGCCAGCAGGGCCTGGCGGAACACTGAAGCTTTCTTT	CASRAWRNTEAFF	TRBV13	-	TRBJ1-1	many	13
TGCGCCAGCAGCTTGGAGGGGGCGTTTGGGGCCAACGTCCTGACTTTC	CASSLEGAFGANVLTF	TRBV5-1	TRBD1	TRBJ2-6	once	16
TGTGCCAGCAGTGAAGTACCCTGGGGGCCTGAAAAACTGTTTTTT	CASSEVPWGPEKLFF	TRBV2	-	TRBJ1-4	-	15
TGTGCCAGCAGTCCACCGGACGGGAGCTCCTACGAGCAGTACTTC	CASSPPDGSSYEQYF	TRBV7-2	-	TRBJ2-7	-	15
TGTGCCAGCAGCACGCCCCGACTACCCGCCGAGCAGTACTTC	CASSTPRLPAEQYF	TRBV21-1	-	TRBJ2-7	-	14
TGTGCCAGCAGTGCATATGGCGGGGAGACCCAGTACTTC	CASSAYGGETQYF	TRBV6-2/TRBV6-3	-	TRBJ2-5	many	13
TGCAGCGTTGACGTCCGGGATGGGGAGACCCAGTACTTC	CSVDVRDGETQYF	TRBV29-1	-	TRBJ2-5	once	13
TGCAGCGTCCAGGGACAGACTTACGAGCAGTACTTC	CSVQGQTYEQYF	TRBV29-1	TRBD1	TRBJ2-7	-	12
TGTGCCAGCAGCGCAGGGACTAGCGCTTACGAGCAGTACTTC	CASSAGTSAYEQYF	TRBV13	TRBD2	TRBJ2-7	once	14
TGTGCCAGCAGTTTATACTTGGCTAACTATGGCTACACCTTC	CASSLYLANYGYTF	TRBV6-1	-	TRBJ1-2	many	14
TGCGCCAGCAGCACTGGACAGCCGCTCGCTGGGGCCAACGTCCTGACTTTC	CASSTGQPLAGANVLTF	TRBV5-1	-	TRBJ2-6	-	17
TGCAGTGCACCTCCTATTTATGGCTACACCTTC	CSAPPIYGYTF	TRBV20-1	-	TRBJ1-2	many	11
TGTGCCAGCACGACCGGGAGACTGAACACTGAAGCTTTCTTT	CASTTGRLNTEAFF	TRBV25-1	-	TRBJ1-1	-	14
TGTGCCAGCAGCCAAGATGTGGGGGGGGGCCCAACTAATGAAAAACTGGTTTTT	CASSQDVGGGPTNEKLVF	TRBV4-1	-	TRBJ1-4	-	18
TGTGCCAGCAGCTCCTCCGGGCCCCCCAGCTACGAGCAGTACTTC	CASSSSGPPSYEQYF	TRBV7-8	-	TRBJ2-7	-	15
TGTGCCAGCAGTTACGTGGGCAGCCGGAATGAAAAACTGTTTTTT	CASSYVGSRNEKLFF	TRBV6-6	-	TRBJ1-4	-	15
TGTGCCTGGATTGAGGTAGCTGGAAACACCATATATTTT	CAWIEVAGNTIYF	TRBV30	-	TRBJ1-3	-	13
TGTGCCAGCAGCTTGGATCGAGGCGGGGCAGAGACCCAGTACTTC	CASSLDRGGAETQYF	TRBV5-6	-	TRBJ2-5	-	15
TGTGCCAGTACCATAAGGACAGGGATCTCTGGGGCCAACGTCCTGACTTTC	CASTIRTGISGANVLTF	TRBV19	TRBD1	TRBJ2-6	many	17
TGTGCCAGCAGAGACAGGGTCTCCTACGAGCAGTACTTC	CASRDRVSYEQYF	TRBV2	TRBD1	TRBJ2-7	few	13
TGTGCCCGCAGTTTATCGGACGGGGGGTTGCGGGAGACCCAGTACTTC	CARSLSDGGLRETQYF	TRBV12-3/TRBV12-4	TRBD2	TRBJ2-5	-	16
TGTGCCAGCAGCTTTGGGACTGCGGCAGGGGGCTACACCTTC	CASSFGTAAGGYTF	TRBV5-4	-	TRBJ1-2	many	14
TGTGCCAGCAGCTTAGAGTACGACGAAAAACTGTTTTTT	CASSLEYDEKLFF	TRBV7-9	-	TRBJ1-4	many	13
TGTGCCAGCAGTCCGGGACTAGGGGCCTTAGGGGTGTGTAGCAATCAGCCCCAGCATTTT	CASSPGLGALGVCSNQPQHF	TRBV2	-	TRBJ1-5	-	20
TGTGCCAGCAGTTCGGCAGAACCCTACGAGCAGTACTTC	CASSSAEPYEQYF	TRBV27	-	TRBJ2-7	few	13
TGTGCCAGCAGCCCCCTTCGGGGCAATGATGAAGCTTTCTTT	CASSPLRGNDEAFF	TRBV11-3	-	TRBJ1-1	many	14
TGTGCCAGCAGTTCTTTAACAGGGGACTATGGCTACACCTTC	CASSSLTGDYGYTF	TRBV27	TRBD1	TRBJ1-2	-	14
TGTGCCAGCAGCCAGGAGGGGGCAGAGCCCCAGCATTTT	CASSQEGAEPQHF	TRBV3-1	TRBD1	TRBJ1-5	-	13
TGCAGTGCTATGCCCCAGAGGAACAGGGCCGGTCAGCCCCAGCATTTT	CSAMPQRNRAGQPQHF	TRBV20-1	-	TRBJ1-5	many	16
TGTGCCAGCAGCCAAGGACAGAAGTACGAGCAGTACTTC	CASSQGQKYEQYF	TRBV3-1	-	TRBJ2-7	many	13
TGTACCAGCAGCTTGGCAGGTTTCTATGGCCACACCTTC	CTSSLAGFYGHTF	TRBV5-6	-	TRBJ1-2	-	13
TGCAGCGTTAAAAAGGGAGAGACCCAGTACTTC	CSVKKGETQYF	TRBV29-1	-	TRBJ2-5	many	11
TGCAGCTTAGGACGGTATAGCAATCAGCCCCAGCATTTT	CSLGRYSNQPQHF	TRBV29-1	-	TRBJ1-5	-	13
TGTGCCAGCAACGACCTCAAGAACACCGGGGAGCTGTTTTTT	CASNDLKNTGELFF	TRBV9	-	TRBJ2-2	few	14
TGTGCCATCGGGACAGGGGGCCACGAGCAGTACTTC	CAIGTGGHEQYF	TRBV10-3	TRBD1	TRBJ2-7	-	12